These T cell receptor beta chains were read from a single sample in a study of cytomegalovirus exposure and HLA in healthy donors. TCRdb keeps only in-frame clones here, not all; method: immunoSEQ multiplex PCR. The sample records approximately 110,000 clones, about two thirds being singletons. Sequences were obtained from PBMCs. The source of these receptors is a woman in her forties in good health and CMV-seropositive. Each CDR3 is given with its conserved first and last residue. A D gene is named only where the DNA matches it firmly. The size entry is marked missing in some rows and otherwise reads once, few, many or a size class.

V	J	D	size	CDR3	DNA
TRBV19	TRBJ1-1	TRBD1	-	CASSRAGGETEAFF	TGTGCCAGTAGTAGGGCAGGGGGCGAAACTGAAGCTTTCTTT
TRBV5-4	TRBJ2-3	-	-	CASSSPGEDTQYF	TGTGCCAGCAGCTCTCCAGGGGAAGATACGCAGTATTTT
TRBV5-4	TRBJ1-2	TRBD1	-	CASSSTGGDYGYTF	TGTGCCAGCAGCTCGACAGGGGGCGACTATGGCTACACCTTC
TRBV10-2	TRBJ1-5	TRBD1	-	CASSGTGRDQPQHF	TGCGCCAGCTCCGGGACAGGGCGGGATCAGCCCCAGCATTTT
TRBV5-1	TRBJ1-2	-	few	CASSKGADSPYGYTF	TGCGCCAGCAGTAAAGGGGCGGACAGCCCATATGGCTACACCTTC
TRBV5-1	TRBJ2-1	TRBD2	few	CASSFGLAGDYNEQFF	TGCGCCAGCAGCTTCGGACTAGCGGGGGACTACAATGAGCAGTTCTTC
TRBV13	TRBJ2-1	-	-	CASSLRGYNEQFF	TGTGCCAGCAGTTTAAGGGGGTACAATGAGCAGTTCTTC
TRBV10-1	TRBJ2-7	TRBD2	-	CASSESRGFGGEQYF	TGCGCCAGCAGTGAGTCACGAGGGTTCGGGGGGGAGCAGTACTTC
TRBV7-9	TRBJ1-1	-	-	CASSSDGGDTEAFF	TGTGCCAGCAGCTCTGACGGGGGGGACACTGAAGCTTTCTTT
TRBV11-1	TRBJ2-2	-	-	CASSLDYGPGELFF	TGTGCCAGCAGCTTAGACTATGGCCCCGGGGAGCTGTTTTTT
TRBV18	TRBJ1-1	TRBD1	-	CASVDRGNTEAFF	TGTGCCAGTGTCGACAGGGGGAACACTGAAGCTTTCTTT
TRBV2	TRBJ2-7	TRBD1	-	CASSESLRTGSYEQYF	TGTGCCAGCAGTGAAAGTCTCCGGACAGGTTCCTACGAGCAGTACTTC
TRBV4-2	TRBJ2-1	TRBD2	-	CASLSGRGGFSEQFF	TGTGCCAGTCTGTCGGGGCGGGGAGGGTTTAGTGAGCAGTTCTTC
TRBV6-6	TRBJ2-3	TRBD2	-	CASSYSMRGGADTQYF	TGTGCCAGCAGTTACTCGATGCGGGGGGGTGCCGATACGCAGTATTTT
TRBV5-4	TRBJ2-5	TRBD2	-	CAGGLAGGQETQYF	TGTGCCGGGGGACTAGCGGGGGGGCAAGAGACCCAGTACTTC
TRBV10-3	TRBJ1-6	-	-	CAISGQARGNSPLHF	TGTGCCATCAGTGGACAGGCCCGGGGTAATTCACCCCTCCACTTT
TRBV7-2	TRBJ1-2	-	-	CASSVSDWGFNGYTF	TGTGCCAGCAGCGTTTCAGACTGGGGCTTCAATGGCTACACCTTC
TRBV18	TRBJ1-2	-	once	CASSPPSSPVGYTF	TGTGCCAGCTCACCACCGTCCAGTCCAGTTGGCTACACCTTC
TRBV7-2	TRBJ2-2	TRBD2	few	CASSFSGGSGELFF	TGTGCCAGCAGCTTTAGCGGGGGGTCCGGGGAGCTGTTTTTT
TRBV19	TRBJ1-2	TRBD1	-	CASRETGDGYTF	TGTGCCAGTAGGGAGACAGGGGATGGCTACACCTTC
TRBV6-1	TRBJ2-1	TRBD1	-	CASNRGSYNEQFF	TGTGCCAGCAACAGGGGCTCCTACAATGAGCAGTTCTTC
TRBV6-1	TRBJ2-4	-	-	CASRRENIQYF	TGTGCCAGTCGAAGGGAGAACATTCAGTACTTC
TRBV27	TRBJ2-5	-	few	CASSLSTTEETQYF	TGTGCCAGCAGTTTATCGACGACAGAAGAGACCCAGTACTTC
TRBV5-1	TRBJ1-1	TRBD1	few	CASSLTGVTEAFF	TGCGCCAGCAGCTTGACAGGGGTCACTGAAGCTTTCTTT
TRBV5-1	TRBJ1-5	-	-	CASSLGQGQPQHF	TGCGCCAGCAGCTTGGGTCAGGGGCAGCCTCAGCATTTT
TRBV11-2	TRBJ2-1	-	-	CASSLVAGRTYNEQFF	TGTGCCAGCAGCTTAGTCGCGGGACGGACATACAATGAGCAGTTCTTC
TRBV20-1	TRBJ2-7	-	-	CSAREGGEQYF	TGCAGTGCTAGAGAAGGGGGCGAGCAGTACTTC
TRBV25-1	TRBJ1-4	TRBD1	-	CASSEYSGTGLEKLFF	TGTGCCAGCAGTGAATATTCTGGGACAGGCCTGGAAAAACTGTTTTTT
TRBV29-1	TRBJ2-5	-	few	CSVRRETQYF	TGCAGCGTTAGGCGGGAGACCCAGTACTTC
TRBV10-3	TRBJ2-2	TRBD2	-	CAISESASGGYTGELFF	TGTGCCATCAGTGAGTCGGCGAGCGGGGGGTACACCGGGGAGCTGTTTTTT
TRBV7-9	TRBJ1-1	-	-	CASPSTENTEAFF	TGTGCCAGCCCCTCGACAGAGAACACTGAAGCTTTCTTT
TRBV14	TRBJ2-2	-	-	CASSQANTGELFF	TGTGCCAGCAGCCAAGCAAACACCGGGGAGCTGTTTTTT
TRBV5-1	TRBJ1-1	-	-	CASSSDTTEAFF	TGCGCCAGCAGTTCAGACACGACTGAAGCTTTCTTT
TRBV5-1	TRBJ1-6	-	-	CASSKDSNSPLHF	TGCGCCAGCAGCAAAGACAGTAATTCACCCCTCCACTTT
TRBV7-2	TRBJ2-3	-	-	CASSPLDTQYF	TGTGCCAGCAGCCCCTTGGATACGCAGTATTTT
TRBV7-2	TRBJ2-5	TRBD2	once	CASSEPGLAGEETQYF	TGTGCCAGCAGCGAACCGGGACTAGCGGGGGAAGAGACCCAGTACTTC
TRBV6-5	TRBJ2-2	TRBD2	-	CASKRTGGAGELFF	TGTGCCAGCAAAAGGACGGGAGGCGCCGGGGAGCTGTTTTTT
TRBV7-6	TRBJ2-2	TRBD1	-	CASSSPTGGYTGELFF	TGTGCCAGCAGCTCACCGACAGGGGGCTACACCGGGGAGCTGTTTTTT
TRBV13	TRBJ2-3	-	few	CATERRGGDTQYF	TGTGCCACCGAGAGGCGGGGAGGAGATACGCAGTATTTT
TRBV10-3	TRBJ1-2	TRBD1	-	CAIRTGEHYGYTF	TGTGCCATCAGGACAGGGGAGCACTATGGCTACACCTTC
TRBV29-1	TRBJ2-5	TRBD1	-	CSVGRGQGGETQYF	TGCAGCGTTGGGAGGGGACAGGGAGGAGAGACCCAGTACTTC
TRBV7-2	TRBJ1-1	TRBD1	-	CASSWGQPKMNTEAFF	TGTGCCAGCAGCTGGGGACAGCCTAAGATGAACACTGAAGCTTTCTTT
TRBV7-9	TRBJ2-7	TRBD1	-	CASSKGQAPDEQYF	TGTGCCAGCAGCAAGGGACAGGCCCCAGACGAGCAGTACTTC
TRBV4-2	TRBJ2-1	-	-	CASSPPGVSYNEQFF	TGTGCCAGCAGCCCTCCGGGGGTTTCCTACAATGAGCAGTTCTTC
TRBV29-1	TRBJ1-4	-	-	CSVGTQGFNEKLFF	TGCAGCGTTGGAACGCAGGGGTTTAATGAAAAACTGTTTTTT
TRBV4-2	TRBJ1-5	-	-	CASSQPGQPQHF	TGTGCCAGCAGCCAACCGGGACAGCCCCAGCATTTT
TRBV6-5	TRBJ1-6	-	-	CASSSTGPASPLHF	TGTGCCAGCAGTTCGACAGGACCGGCTTCACCCCTCCACTTT
TRBV10-3	TRBJ2-1	TRBD2	-	CAISLAGGQGEQFF	TGTGCCATCAGCCTAGCGGGGGGGCAAGGTGAGCAGTTCTTC
TRBV6-5	TRBJ2-3	-	few	CASSYSILPEDTQYF	TGTGCCAGCAGTTACTCGATCTTACCGGAGGATACGCAGTATTTT
TRBV18	TRBJ2-5	-	-	CASSPAGQETQYF	TGTGCCAGCTCACCAGCAGGGCAAGAGACCCAGTACTTC
TRBV7-2	TRBJ1-6	-	few	CASSLVAGNNSPLHF	TGTGCCAGCAGCTTAGTGGCAGGGAATAATTCACCCCTCCACTTT
TRBV9	TRBJ2-7	-	once	CASSVLQGASYEQYF	TGTGCCAGCAGCGTATTACAGGGCGCGTCCTACGAGCAGTACTTC
TRBV4-1	TRBJ1-5	TRBD1	-	CASSQGLFQGQVNNQPQHF	TGCGCCAGCAGCCAAGGTCTTTTTCAAGGACAGGTTAACAATCAGCCCCAGCATTTT
TRBV7-8	TRBJ1-1	-	-	CASSPQFSREAFF	TGTGCCAGCAGCCCCCAATTCAGTCGAGAAGCTTTCTTT
TRBV18	TRBJ2-1	TRBD1	few	CASSPSLGQGKGNEQFF	TGTGCCAGCTCACCAAGCTTAGGACAGGGGAAGGGCAATGAGCAGTTCTTC
TRBV9	TRBJ2-5	-	-	CASSVERVNWETQYF	TGTGCCAGCAGCGTAGAGAGGGTGAACTGGGAGACCCAGTACTTC
TRBV29-1	TRBJ1-3	TRBD1	-	CSVEGTGGTGNTIYF	TGCAGCGTTGAAGGGACAGGGGGCACCGGAAACACCATATATTTT